This T cell receptor beta chain derives from a study of a mutant IDH1 vaccine in newly diagnosed glioma. CDR1 is SGHRS, CDR2 YFSETQ, per germline. Between the trimmed V and J ends, which lost 6 bases and 4 bases, there was a span of 16 bases. The CDR3 is 14 amino acids. Time point: week 35, safety follow-up. One vaccine dose held 300 ug of mutant IDH1 20-mer peptide and came with topical imiquimod. Concerning this clone: Its antigen is currently unknown.

Clones were read by immunoSEQ multiplex PCR, and TCRdb kept only the in-frame ones, dropping some. Among some 30,000 clones listed, roughly 86% were seen once. The origin of this receptor is a man aged 25 to 40 with glioma. Sequencing used PBMCs, obtained from a glioma patient whose treatment included an IDH1 peptide vaccine. The gene calls are TRBV5-1 and TRBJ1-1; D unclear. Here the CDR3 DNA reads TGCGCCAGCAACATCGAGGCAGGAAGCACTGAAGCTTTCTTT. It yields the protein CASNIEAGSTEAFF.